This T cell receptor beta chain was obtained from a study of blood T cell repertoires in COVID-19. Study-wide context: Whether acute or convalescent, the COVID-19 samples came from the United States, Italy and Spain. Sources were T cells, B-cell-depleted T cells, or PBMCs; the material itself was cDNA or gDNA.

In the original workflow: Nucleated cell counts were estimated from reference gene primer amplification. Clones were sequenced by immunoSEQ multiplex PCR, and TCRdb holds only the in-frame ones, with some missing. The DNA was the basis for D and trimming; V, J and clone size are from that table. The sample carries under 100,000 clones, 80% to 95% recorded once. The ends lost 2 bases at V and 10 bases at J; junction bases unmatched: 14. The CDR3 is 17 amino acids. Germline V CDR1 and CDR2: SGHVS, FQNEAQ. The TCR sequence derives from a woman aged 55-69 years with active COVID-19. The V call is TRBV7-8, the J call TRBJ2-1, with 10 bases lining up with TRBD2. Specimen: peripheral blood. Here the CDR3 reads CASSLTSGASLTSEQFF. CDR3 in DNA: TGTGCCAGCAGCTTAACTAGCGGGGCCTCGTTAACGAGCGAGCAGTTCTTC.